Listed below are T cell receptor beta chains from one sample, sequenced in a study of blood T cell repertoires in COVID-19. The data were produced by immunoSEQ multiplex PCR, yet TCRdb's version contains in-frame clones alone and is incomplete. The table shows 290,000 or so clones, with roughly 90% occurring only once. Sequencing used PBMCs or T cells enriched from blood (not recorded which). The receptors shown here come from a woman between 18 and 29 years old with acute COVID-19. The CDR3 runs from the conserved cysteine through the conserved F or W. Fields, in order: V gene, clone size, D gene, J gene, CDR3 DNA, CDR3 protein. D genes are given only for firm matches. The size of a clone is reported for some rows only, either as once, few or many, or as a class for expanded clones.

>TRBV28|.|TRBD1|TRBJ1-2
TGTGCCAGCAGTAACTTGGGACAGGGCGGGAGCTACACCTTC
CASSNLGQGGSYTF
>TRBV18|.|.|TRBJ1-1
TGTGCCAGCTCACCAATTTCCGACACTGAAGCTTTCTTT
CASSPISDTEAFF
>TRBV10-3|.|TRBD1|TRBJ1-1
TGTGCCATCAGTGAGCCTGGGACAGGCTGGAACACTGAAGCTTTCTTT
CAISEPGTGWNTEAFF
>TRBV19|.|TRBD1|TRBJ1-1
TGTGCCAGTAGTAGGGACAGGGCCCAAAACACTGAAGCTTTCTTT
CASSRDRAQNTEAFF
>TRBV7-3|.|TRBD1|TRBJ1-1
TGTGCCAGCAGCTTAGACAGGGGAGAGGAAGCTTTCTTT
CASSLDRGEEAFF
>TRBV28|.|.|TRBJ1-2
TGTGCCAGCAGTTTATATTCGCTGGCCTACACCTTC
CASSLYSLAYTF
>TRBV5-1|.|.|TRBJ1-2
TGCGCCAGCAGCTCTACCGCGGGGACGACGCGTTCAGGGGGCTACACCTTC
CASSSTAGTTRSGGYTF
>TRBV28|.|TRBD1|TRBJ1-3
TGTGCCAGCAGTCCCGGACAGGGGGCTCTGTCTGGAAACACCATATATTTT
CASSPGQGALSGNTIYF
>TRBV10-3|.|TRBD1|TRBJ2-2
TGTGCCATCAGTACCGGGACAGGAAAACCTCCGAACACCGGGGAGCTGTTTTTT
CAISTGTGKPPNTGELFF
>TRBV19|once|TRBD2|TRBJ2-7
TGTGCCAGTAGTACTCGAGCTAGCGGAGTATCCTACGAGCAGTACTTC
CASSTRASGVSYEQYF
>TRBV27|.|.|TRBJ1-3
TGTGCCAGCAGTTTATACGGCAGGGGATCTGGAAACACCATATATTTT
CASSLYGRGSGNTIYF
>TRBV27|once|.|TRBJ1-3
TGTGCCAGCAGGCAGGGAACTGGAAACACCATATATTTT
CASRQGTGNTIYF
>TRBV9|.|TRBD2|TRBJ2-3
TGTGCCAGCAGCGTAGGGATTAGCGGGATAAAGACAGATACGCAGTATTTT
CASSVGISGIKTDTQYF
>TRBV2|.|.|TRBJ1-1
TGTGCCAGCAATGGAGGCCGGGGTACTGAAGCTTTCTTT
CASNGGRGTEAFF
>TRBV19|.|TRBD2|TRBJ2-5
TGTGCCAGTAGTATCCTAGCGGGCCGTGAAGAGACCCAGTACTTC
CASSILAGREETQYF
>TRBV11-2|.|.|TRBJ1-2
TGTGCCAGCAGCCGGGGAAGGGAAGACGGCTACACCTTC
CASSRGREDGYTF
>TRBV11-2|.|TRBD1|TRBJ1-4
TGTGCCAGCAGCGACACCGGGACAGGGGGTTGGATGGAAAAACTGTTTTTT
CASSDTGTGGWMEKLFF
>TRBV14|.|.|TRBJ1-1
TGTGCCAGCAGCCAAGGTTATTTATTCAGGGAATCGGCTTTGTCTGAAGCTTTCTTT
CASSQGYLFRESALSEAFF
>TRBV5-1|.|TRBD2|TRBJ2-1
TGCGCCAGCAGCTTGGGCGGACTAGGCGAGCAGTTCTTC
CASSLGGLGEQFF
>TRBV6-4|.|.|TRBJ1-2
TGTGCCAGCAGGGGAGGGACGGCCTTTCGCTACACCTTC
CASRGGTAFRYTF
>TRBV2|.|TRBD1|TRBJ1-6
TGTGCCAGCAGTGACCAGGGACAGGATAATTCACCCCTCCACTTT
CASSDQGQDNSPLHF
>TRBV27|.|.|TRBJ1-6
TGTGCCAGCAGTCTGGGGGGCTCCTATAATTCACCCCTCCACTTT
CASSLGGSYNSPLHF
>TRBV28|.|TRBD1|TRBJ1-1
TGTGCCAGCAGCGACAGGGCCATGAACACTGAAGCTTTCTTT
CASSDRAMNTEAFF
>TRBV5-1|.|.|TRBJ1-4
TGCGCCAGCAGCTCGGACGGGGCTAATGAAAAACTGTTTTTT
CASSSDGANEKLFF
>TRBV21-1|.|.|TRBJ1-5
TGTGCCAGCAGCAAAGGTGGGCTGAGCAATCAGCCCCAGCATTTT
CASSKGGLSNQPQHF
>TRBV7-2|.|TRBD1|TRBJ1-4
TGTGCCAGCAGCCGCCAGGACAGGCCTAATGAAAAACTGTTTTTT
CASSRQDRPNEKLFF
>TRBV12-3/TRBV12-4|.|TRBD1|TRBJ2-5
TGTGCCAGCAGTTCCGGGACAGGGGGGACCCAGTACTTC
CASSSGTGGTQYF
>TRBV28|once|TRBD1|TRBJ2-7
TGTGCCAGCATCTCCAACAGGGGGCACTACGAGCAGTACTTC
CASISNRGHYEQYF
>TRBV21-1|.|.|TRBJ1-5
TGTGCCAGCACCAACCCGGGACAGATGAGGGATCAGCCCCAGCATTTT
CASTNPGQMRDQPQHF
>TRBV7-6|.|.|TRBJ2-3
TGTGCCAGCAGCCCAAGCGGAGGGGCATCCACAGATACGCAGTATTTT
CASSPSGGASTDTQYF
>TRBV28|few|.|TRBJ2-2
TGTGCCAGCAGTCCCCTTGGGGGCTTGAACACCGGGGAGCTGTTTTTT
CASSPLGGLNTGELFF
>TRBV12-3/TRBV12-4|once|.|TRBJ2-2
TGTGCCAGCAGTTTATCGGGGGTAGGGGAGCTGTTTTTT
CASSLSGVGELFF
>TRBV5-1|.|.|TRBJ2-7
TGCGCCAGCAGCTGGGACAAGGACGAGCAGTACTTC
CASSWDKDEQYF
>TRBV13|.|TRBD1|TRBJ2-7
TGTGCCAGCATCAATCGGGGACAGGGCTACGAGCAGTACTTC
CASINRGQGYEQYF
>TRBV5-1|once|TRBD1|TRBJ1-2
TGCGCCAGCAGCACCGGCGAATGGACAGGGTACGGCTACACCTTC
CASSTGEWTGYGYTF
>TRBV19|.|TRBD2|TRBJ2-4
TGTGCCAGTAGTGTCTTCGGACTAGCGGGAGTATCGAACATTCAGTACTTC
CASSVFGLAGVSNIQYF
>TRBV28|.|TRBD2|TRBJ2-7
TGTGCCAGCGAGGCGGGGGAAGCCTACGAGCAGTACTTC
CASEAGEAYEQYF
>TRBV25-1|.|.|TRBJ1-1
TGTGCCAGCAGTGACCCCTCGGCAGGGAAGGCTGAAGCTTTCTTT
CASSDPSAGKAEAFF
>TRBV27|.|.|TRBJ1-1
TGTGCCAGCAGTTTATCCGGGAAGGGAGTAGCTTTCTTT
CASSLSGKGVAFF
>TRBV5-1|few|TRBD1|TRBJ1-1
TGCGCCAGCTCCCAGGGGGCGCAGGGCACTGAAGCTTTCTTT
CASSQGAQGTEAFF
>TRBV7-9|.|TRBD1|TRBJ1-1
TGTGCCAGCAGACCACAGGGGGGCCTGGTGAACACTGAAGCTTTCTTT
CASRPQGGLVNTEAFF
>TRBV28|.|TRBD1|TRBJ1-2
TGTGCCAGGGTGGGACAGGGGGATAACTATGGCTACACCTTC
CARVGQGDNYGYTF
>TRBV28|once|.|TRBJ1-2
TGTGCCAGCGCGGGGGGTTTAGGGCACGGCTACACCTTC
CASAGGLGHGYTF